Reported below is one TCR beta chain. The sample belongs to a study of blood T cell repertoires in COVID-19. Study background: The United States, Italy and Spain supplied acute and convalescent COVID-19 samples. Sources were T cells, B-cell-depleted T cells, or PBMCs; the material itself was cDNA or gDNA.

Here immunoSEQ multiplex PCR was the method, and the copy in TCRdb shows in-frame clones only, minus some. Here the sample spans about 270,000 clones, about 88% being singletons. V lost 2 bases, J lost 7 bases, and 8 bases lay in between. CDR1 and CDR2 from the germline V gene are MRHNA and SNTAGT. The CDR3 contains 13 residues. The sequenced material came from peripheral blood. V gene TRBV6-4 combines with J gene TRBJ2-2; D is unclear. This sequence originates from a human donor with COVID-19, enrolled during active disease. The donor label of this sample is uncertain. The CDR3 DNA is TGTGCCAGCAGTGACGTGGCAGGCGGGGAGCTGTTTTTT. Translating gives CASSDVAGGELFF.